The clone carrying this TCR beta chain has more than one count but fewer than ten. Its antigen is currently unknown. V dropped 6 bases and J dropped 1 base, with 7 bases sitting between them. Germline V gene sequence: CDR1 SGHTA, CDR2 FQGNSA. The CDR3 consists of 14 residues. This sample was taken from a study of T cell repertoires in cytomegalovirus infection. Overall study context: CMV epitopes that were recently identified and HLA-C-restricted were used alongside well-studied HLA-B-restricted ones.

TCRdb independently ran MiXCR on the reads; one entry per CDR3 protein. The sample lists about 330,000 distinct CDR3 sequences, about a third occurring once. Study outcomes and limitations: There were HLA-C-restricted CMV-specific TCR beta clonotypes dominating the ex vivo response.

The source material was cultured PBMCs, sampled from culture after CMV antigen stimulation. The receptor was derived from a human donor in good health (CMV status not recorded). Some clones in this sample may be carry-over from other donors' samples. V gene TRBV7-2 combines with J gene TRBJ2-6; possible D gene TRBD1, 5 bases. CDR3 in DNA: TGTGCCAGCAGTTGGACATCTGGGGCCAACGTCCTGACTTTC. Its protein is CASSWTSGANVLTF.